The source of this T cell receptor (beta chain) is a study of immune heterogeneity within non-small cell lung tumors. Overall study: Of the tumors, several were squamous cell, around 9 non-squamous, and 1 not otherwise specified.

TCRs were amplified from around 660 ng gDNA of bulk tumor per sample. Widely spaced biopsies, several per primary tumor, were obtained at surgery. Each patient presented with untreated, newly diagnosed non-small cell lung cancer and received curative surgery. Trimming stripped 3 bases from V and 0 bases from J, with 5 bases between. This CDR3 spans 13 amino acids. The germline gives CDR1 MGHRA, CDR2 YSYEKL. This clonotype appeared a few times. Multiplex PCR with 32 V and 13 J primers amplified TCR beta CDR3. TCRdb re-analysed the multiplex PCR reads in MiXCR, keeping a single row per CDR3 protein. This sample has some 30,000 distinct CDR3 sequences; around 28% occur once, and the top ten carry approximately 3.9%.

The chain combines TRBV4-1 with TRBJ2-5; a possible D gene is TRBD1 (5 bases). Material for sequencing was lung tumor tissue. The source is a middle-aged man with non-small cell lung cancer. In DNA, the CDR3 is TGCGCCAGCAGCCAGACAGACCAAGAGACCCAGTACTTC. This sequence encodes CASSQTDQETQYF.